Given below is one TCR beta chain in context. Trimming took 4 bases from V and 4 from J, leaving 20 bases between them. CDR1 and CDR2 from the germline V gene are SGHNT and YYREEE (reference sequence). There are 16 residues in the CDR3. This sample was taken from a study of control samples from healthy donors and cancer patients. Assay used: immunoSEQ multiplex PCR; TCRdb lists only in-frame clones, some missing. The sample carries around 79,000 clones, 93% recorded once. The sequenced sample consisted of PBMCs. V gene TRBV5-4 combines with J gene TRBJ1-1, with a possible D match to TRBD1 (6 bases). This sequence originates from a woman in her 40s with lung cancer. The CDR3 DNA follows: TGTGCCAGCAGCCGCACAGGGCTGGTGTATGGCACTGAAGCTTTCTTT. It specifies CASSRTGLVYGTEAFF.